The 17 T cell receptor beta chains listed next were all sequenced from one sample in a study of blood T cell repertoires in COVID-19. TCRdb's copy holds only in-frame clones and misses some; the assay was immunoSEQ multiplex PCR. The repertoire consists of a few hundred thousand clones, with 86% occurring once and the leading ten covering 6.2%. Sequencing was done on a sample of peripheral blood. All receptors derive from a man aged 55-75 years with acute or convalescent COVID-19.

The rearrangement joins TRBV4-1 to TRBJ1-4, with unresolved D. Germline lookup yields CDR1 MGHRA and CDR2 YSYEKL. The CDR3 runs to 15 residues. V was trimmed by 4 bases and J by 0 bases, leaving 9 bases between them. DNA for the CDR3: TGCGCCAGCAGCCCGGCGGAGGCAACTAATGAAAAACTGTTTTTT. It translates to CASSPAEATNEKLFF.

The V call is TRBV5-1, the J call TRBJ2-3; 9 bases agree with TRBD1. CDR1 and CDR2 from the germline V gene are SGHRS and YFSETQ. With V trimmed by 1 base and J by 2 bases, 5 bases remained unmatched. This CDR3 has 16 amino acids. Here the CDR3 reads CASSLYGQGHTDTQYF. The CDR3 DNA is TGCGCCAGCAGCTTGTACGGACAGGGGCACACAGATACGCAGTATTTT.

The chain couples TRBV5-1 to TRBJ2-7; 10 bases line up with TRBD2. Germline lookup yields CDR1 SGHRS and CDR2 YFSETQ. There are 16 residues in the CDR3. With 5 bases clipped from V and 4 bases from J, the junction kept 12 bases outside the gene matches. CDR3 in amino acids: CASSPVGRTSGYEQYF. Written as DNA, the CDR3 is TGCGCCAGCAGTCCCGTGGGTCGGACTAGCGGATACGAGCAGTACTTC.

The CDR3 sequence is CASSVSVPSGNNEQFF. The CDR3 DNA reads TGTGCCAGCAGCGTATCAGTGCCTAGCGGTAACAATGAGCAGTTCTTC. The chain has TRBV9 and TRBJ2-1, with 7 nucleotides matching TRBD2. Germline loops: CDR1 SGDLS, CDR2 YYNGEE. With V trimmed by 1 base and J by 5 bases, 9 bases remained unmatched. There are 16 residues in the CDR3.

The chain combines TRBV7-9 with TRBJ1-1; a possible D gene is TRBD1 (6 bases). The CDR3 loop spans 15 amino acids. V lost 3 bases, J lost 0 bases, and 11 bases lay in between. Germline loops: CDR1 SEHNR, CDR2 FQNEAQ (reference sequence). The CDR3 protein is CASSLGQVMNTEAFF. CDR3 nucleotides: TGTGCCAGCAGCTTGGGACAAGTAATGAACACTGAAGCTTTCTTT.

The chain combines TRBV6-2 or TRBV6-3 with TRBJ2-3, with D unresolved. This CDR3 contains 15 residues. V was clipped by 0 bases and J by 4 bases, with 11 bases between them. Germline V gene data show CDR1 as MNHEY and CDR2 as SVGEGT. CDR3 in amino acids: CASSYSLRSPDTQYF. The CDR3 bases are TGTGCCAGCAGTTACTCTCTGCGAAGCCCAGATACGCAGTATTTT.

This sequence joins TRBV6-2 or TRBV6-3 and TRBJ2-7; 13 positions match TRBD2. With 6 bases clipped from V and 2 bases from J, the junction kept 10 bases outside the gene matches. CDR1 is MNHEY and CDR2 is SVGEGT in the germline V gene. This CDR3 region has 17 residues. Written as DNA, the CDR3 is TGTGCCAGCAGCCTCGAGCAAGGACTAGCGGGAGCCTACGAGCAGTACTTC. Translating it yields CASSLEQGLAGAYEQYF.

The chain joins TRBV5-1 to TRBJ2-7; 8 bases are shared with TRBD2. CDR1 SGHRS and CDR2 YFSETQ come from the germline V gene. This CDR3 is 15 amino acids long. The J segment lost 2 bases and the V segment lost 0 bases, leaving 4 bases of the junction unmatched. The CDR3 loop is CASSLGLASPYEQYF. CDR3 bases: TGCGCCAGCAGCTTGGGACTAGCGAGTCCCTACGAGCAGTACTTC. The whole variable domain, remainder taken from reference TRBV5-1 and TRBJ2-7, is KAGVTQTPRYLIKTRGQQVTLSCSPISGHRSVSWYQQTPGQGLQFLFEYFSETQRNKGNFPGRFSGRQFSNSRSEMNVSTLELGDSALYLCASSLGLASPYEQYFGPGTRLTVT.

This clone has only one observation. This chain links TRBV19 with TRBJ2-5; TRBD1 matches at 7 bases. CDR3 length equals 16 residues. Germline assignment: CDR1 LNHDA and CDR2 SQIVND (reference sequence). J was trimmed by 0 bases and V by 6 bases; bases with no gene match: 10. The CDR3 spells CASRGAGTAYQETQYF. The CDR3 DNA is TGTGCCAGTAGGGGGGCCGGGACAGCCTACCAAGAGACCCAGTACTTC.

This rearrangement joins TRBV19 to TRBJ2-1; D is unresolved. Germline CDR1 LNHDA, CDR2 SQIVND (reference sequence). The CDR3 has 13 amino acids. The germline V and J ends were trimmed by 5 bases and 7 bases, with 12 bases remaining between them. The CDR3: CASSSQTGNEQFF. CDR3 coding DNA: TGTGCCAGTAGTTCCCAGACTGGGAATGAGCAGTTCTTC.

The rearrangement links TRBV6-5 to TRBJ2-5; D gene uncertain. From germline, CDR1 is MNHEY and CDR2 SVGAGI. This CDR3 is built from 13 residues. Trimming took 6 bases from V and 5 from J, leaving 13 bases between them. CDR3 sequence (DNA): TGTGCCAGCAGCCGCATCGGTTGGGAGACCCAGTACTTC. It is translated as CASSRIGWETQYF.

V and J are TRBV28 and TRBJ1-2, with D unresolved. The CDR3 loop spans 14 amino acids. Germline values: CDR1 MDHEN, CDR2 SYDVKM. With 4 bases removed from V and 3 bases from J, the gap between germline ends came to 12 bases. The CDR3: CASSSVNGDYGYTF. In DNA, the CDR3 is TGTGCCAGCAGTTCCGTGAACGGGGACTATGGCTACACCTTC.

This chain's CDR3 is CASSPVRETQYF. The DNA of the CDR3 is TGTGCCAGCAGCCCAGTACGAGAGACCCAGTACTTC. V and J are TRBV3-1 (or the pseudogene TRBV3-2) and TRBJ2-5; D gene ambiguous. V was trimmed by 4 bases and J by 4 bases, leaving 7 bases between them. Germline loops: CDR1 LGHDT, CDR2 YNNKEL (reference sequence). This CDR3 spans 12 amino acids.

V usage is TRBV24-1 and J usage is TRBJ2-1; 12 bases fit TRBD2. This CDR3 is built from 15 residues. Unmatched junction bases numbered 4, after V lost 5 bases and J lost 6 bases. The germline gives CDR1 KGHDR, CDR2 SFDVKD. CDR3 sequence (DNA): TGTGCCACCAGTGTACGGACTAGCGGGGTCAATGAGCAGTTCTTC. Translated: CATSVRTSGVNEQFF.

This clone is a singleton in its sample. The DNA for the CDR3 is TGTGCCAGCAGCCGACTAGCGGGAGAGGCGACGCGGCAGTACTTC. Translated: CASSRLAGEATRQYF. The gene calls are TRBV2 and TRBJ2-7; 12 positions agree with TRBD2. CDR3 size: 15 residues. Germline loops: CDR1 SNHLY, CDR2 FYNNEI. V trimming: 6 bases; J trimming: 9 bases; junction bases outside the gene matches: 12.

The chain combines TRBV6-5 with TRBJ2-7; 7 nucleotides line up with TRBD1. V trimming: 5 bases; J trimming: 1 base; junction bases outside the gene matches: 8. Germline CDR1 reads MNHEY; CDR2 reads SVGAGI. This CDR3 has 15 amino acids. CDR3 residues: CASSRTGESSYEQYF. Written as DNA, the CDR3 is TGTGCCAGCAGTCGTACAGGGGAATCGTCCTACGAGCAGTACTTC.

This sequence joins TRBV7-2 and TRBJ2-5; 13 positions agree with TRBD2. V shed 5 bases, J shed 5 bases, and the junction held 8 bases outside the gene matches. This CDR3 is 16 amino acids long. From germline, CDR1 is SGHTA and CDR2 FQGNSA. This chain's CDR3 is CASSPRLAGGGETQYF. The CDR3 DNA reads TGTGCCAGCAGCCCCCGACTAGCGGGAGGAGGGGAGACCCAGTACTTC.